This note documents a single TCR beta chain sequence. Antigen: not known. The CDR3 totals 14 residues. J gave up 6 bases and V 3 bases, and 7 bases lay outside the gene matches. CDR1 is DFQATT, CDR2 SNEGSKA, per germline (reference sequence). The sample originates from a study of T cell responses to AZD1222 COVID-19 vaccine. About the study: Pooling of second doses given at about 4 or about 12 weeks was done.

Overall study results and limits: There were mostly white British donors and more females than males, and clonal diversity was possibly underestimated. Seropositive AZD1222 recipients at baseline numbered only five or six.

The table came from immunoSEQ multiplex PCR; TCRdb's copy has only in-frame clones and leaves some out. The repertoire holds 55,000 to 75,000 clones, with 88% as singletons. The chain is built from TRBV20-1 and TRBJ2-1; TRBD2 matches at 8 bases. The source material was peripheral blood, sampled on day 0 of AZD1222 vaccination. This clonotype was sampled from an adult in good health. The CDR3 loop reads CSASRGGRPNEQFF. The DNA for the CDR3 is TGCAGTGCTAGTCGGGGGGGCCGTCCCAATGAGCAGTTCTTC.